This T cell receptor beta chain was profiled in a study of tumor-infiltrating lymphocytes in primary liver carcinoma. From germline, CDR1 is SGHAT and CDR2 FQNNGV. The CDR3 contains 18 residues. J gave up 0 bases and V 3 bases, and 11 bases lay outside the gene matches. Total RNA (roughly 530 ng) served as template for TCR beta cDNA synthesis primed by a constant-region primer. It was through three nested multiplex PCR rounds of slightly modified ARM-PCR that TCR beta libraries arose. The opening two PCR rounds, roughly 11 cycles each, paired TRBV1-TRBV30 forward primers with a C-beta reverse primer. TCRdb reprocessed the multiplex PCR reads with MiXCR, giving one entry per CDR3 protein. The sample has roughly 30,000 distinct CDR3 sequences, 70% to 80% seen once. A single count supports this clonotype. The antigen remains unidentified. The tissue used was unsorted bulk material of about 19-34 mg. RNA and DNA were co-extracted from it with the AllPrep DNA/RNA mini kit. All of the tumor samples contained over 80% viable tumor cells.

Study-wide results and caveats: Only about 8-25% of top clones showed up in all five tumor regions.

The gene calls are TRBV11-2 and TRBJ2-1, with 7 bases lining up with TRBD2. The source of this sequence is a woman in her 30s with primary liver carcinoma and hepatitis B virus infection. The specimen was liver tumor tissue from sampling region 3. Subset given: tumor region T3, left-lateral pole. The CDR3 protein is CASSFLLARGSSYNEQFF. CDR3 coding DNA: TGTGCCAGCAGCTTTTTACTAGCGCGAGGGAGCTCCTACAATGAGCAGTTCTTC. The full variable domain, in which reference TRBV11-2 and TRBJ2-1 provide the parts outside the CDR3, is EAGVAQSPRYKIIEKRQSVAFWCNPISGHATLYWYQQILGQGPKLLIQFQNNGVVDDSQLPKDRFSAERLKGVDSTLKIQPAKLEDSAVYLCASSFLLARGSSYNEQFFGPGTRLTVL.